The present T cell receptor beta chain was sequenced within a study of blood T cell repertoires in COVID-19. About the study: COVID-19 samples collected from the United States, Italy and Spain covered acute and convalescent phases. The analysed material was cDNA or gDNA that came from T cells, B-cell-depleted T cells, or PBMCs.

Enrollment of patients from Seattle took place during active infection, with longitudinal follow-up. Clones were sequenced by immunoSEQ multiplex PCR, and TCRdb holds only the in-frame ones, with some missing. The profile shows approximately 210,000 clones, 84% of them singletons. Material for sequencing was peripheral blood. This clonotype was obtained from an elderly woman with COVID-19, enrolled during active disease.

CDR3 sequence reads: CASSIGQDYGYTF. The CDR3 DNA sequence: TGTGCCAGTAGTATAGGACAGGACTATGGCTACACCTTC. The V gene is TRBV19, the J gene TRBJ1-2; a possible D gene is TRBD1 (6 bases). Germline V gives CDR1 LNHDA, CDR2 SQIVND (reference sequence). Trimming removed 1 base at V and 3 bases at J, with 6 bases between. The CDR3 loop spans 13 amino acids.